This TCR beta chain derives from a study of T cell repertoires and HLA-DP antigens. The wider study: CD4+ T cells were cocultured with HeLa cells expressing HLA-DP. Alloantigens: one with one groove difference and one with roughly ten differences versus self. Two male donors and one female donor spanned ages 18-to-29 through 60-to-69.

General study findings and limits: Antigen presentation used HeLa cells, with total CD4+ cells responding.

Comment on this clone: Its antigen is still unknown.

Clones were sequenced by immunoSEQ multiplex PCR, and TCRdb holds only the in-frame ones, with some missing. The data contain around 100,000 clones, approximately 92% of them singletons. V trimming: 0 bases; J trimming: 7 bases; junction bases outside the gene matches: 13. Germline-derived CDR1 and CDR2 are LGHNA and YSLEER. This CDR3 has 18 amino acids. This rearrangement joins TRBV4-3 to TRBJ1-5; 9 bases agree with TRBD1. Sequencing input: CD4+ T cells from PBMCs. The receptor's source is a woman under 30 in good health and CMV-seronegative. The chain's CDR3 is CASSQDLGPTGGWQPQHF. As DNA, the CDR3 is TGCGCCAGCAGCCAAGATCTGGGGCCCACAGGGGGCTGGCAGCCCCAGCATTTT.